Below, 30 T cell receptor beta chains from the same sample are listed, as sequenced in a study of Graves' ophthalmopathy and Graves' hyperthyroidism. CDR3 regions of TCR beta were amplified from RNA transcripts. Second-round multiplex PCR came after a first-round RT-PCR that employed HTBI primers. One entry per CDR3 protein results from TCRdb running MiXCR on the multiplex PCR reads. The sample records hundreds of thousands of distinct CDR3 sequences, approximately 15% being singletons. Specimen: peripheral blood. The receptors here all came from a young woman with stable Graves' hyperthyroidism.

At least ten counts were recorded for this clonotype. The rearrangement uses TRBV4-1 and TRBJ2-5, with a weak D call TRBD1 (7 bases). Germline V lookup: CDR1 MGHRA, CDR2 YSYEKL. The V gene lost 5 bases and the J gene lost 2 bases, with 12 bases spanning the gap. The CDR3 length is 14 residues. CDR3 DNA: TGCGCCAGCAGCGGCGGGACAGTACAAGAGACCCAGTACTTC. It is translated as CASSGGTVQETQYF.

This clonotype was picked up many times. The chain has TRBV4-1 and TRBJ2-5; possibly TRBD2 for D (5 bases). Germline V gives CDR1 MGHRA, CDR2 YSYEKL. The germline V and J ends were trimmed by 4 bases and 7 bases, with 19 bases remaining between them. This CDR3 contains 15 residues. In DNA, the CDR3 is TGCGCCAGCAGCCGCCTCGGGGATAAGAAAGGGACCCAGTACTTC. Translation gives CASSRLGDKKGTQYF.

This clonotype has ten or more counts. J is TRBJ1-1 and V is TRBV7-3; 9 bases agree with TRBD1. V was clipped by 5 bases and J by 1 base; unmatched bases: 5. CDR3 length: 15 amino acids. Germline V CDR1 and CDR2: SGHTA, FQGTGA. The CDR3 protein is CASSPTGGRNTEAFF. The CDR3 nucleotides read TGTGCCAGCAGCCCTACAGGGGGCCGGAACACTGAAGCTTTCTTT.

In this sample, this clonotype turned up many times. The chain carries TRBV6-5 and TRBJ1-5; perhaps TRBD1 as D (5 bases). V lost 6 bases and J lost 0, with 21 bases in between. Germline CDR1 reads MNHEY; CDR2 reads SVGAGI. The CDR3 covers 18 residues. CDR3: CASSQRRGAVYSNQPQHF. Here the CDR3 DNA reads TGTGCCAGCAGCCAGCGAAGAGGGGCAGTATATAGCAATCAGCCCCAGCATTTT.

The rearrangement links TRBV25-1 to TRBJ2-7; the D call may be TRBD1 or TRBD2 (7 bases each). The CDR3 covers 14 residues. V was trimmed by 4 bases and J by 4 bases, leaving 14 bases between them. Germline V lookup: CDR1 MGHDK, CDR2 SYGVNS. The CDR3 loop is CASSGAGGAYEQYF. The DNA for the CDR3 is TGTGCCAGCAGTGGTGCAGGGGGGGCTTACGAGCAGTACTTC.

This clonotype was counted a few times. The chain is built from TRBV7-8 and TRBJ1-2; 7 bases line up with TRBD1. The CDR3 extends over 15 amino acids. V was pared by 2 bases and J by 7 bases, with 10 bases of the junction left unmatched. Germline CDR1 and CDR2: SGHVS and FQNEAQ. The CDR3 region has the DNA TGTGCCAGCAGCTTATTGGGGGGGGACAGAAGTGGCTACACCTTC. It encodes CASSLLGGDRSGYTF. Based on the CDR3 plus reference TRBV7-8 and TRBJ1-2, the full variable domain is GAGVSQSPRYKVAKRGQDVALRCDPISGHVSLFWYQQALGQGPEFLTYFQNEAQLDKSGLPSDRFFAERPEGSVSTLKIQRTQQEDSAVYLCASSLLGGDRSGYTFGSGTRLTVV.

This clonotype was detected ten times or more. The chain carries TRBV11-1 and TRBJ2-7; the D gene is possibly TRBD1 (5 bases). Trimming pared 0 bases from V and 2 bases from J, leaving 11 bases between. The CDR3 has 15 residues. CDR1 is SGHAT and CDR2 is FQDESV in the germline V gene (reference sequence). Written as DNA, the CDR3 is TGTGCCAGCAGCTTAGCGCAGGGCAGCGCCTACGAGCAGTACTTC. It specifies CASSLAQGSAYEQYF. The full variable domain, rest sourced from reference TRBV11-1 and TRBJ2-7, is EAEVAQSPRYKITEKSQAVAFWCDPISGHATLYWYRQILGQGPELLVQFQDESVVDDSQLPKDRFSAERLKGVDSTLKIQPAELGDSAMYLCASSLAQGSAYEQYFGPGTRLTVT.

A remark on this clonotype: A much more abundant neighbour one base away suggests this may be a read error. This CDR3 is missing its conserved last phenylalanine or tryptophan, likely due to a read error. CDR3 nucleotide sequence: TGTGCCAGCTCACAACCAAGGGGTGAAGCTTTCTAT. Its translation: CASSQPRGEAFY. V and J are TRBV18 and TRBJ1-1; D is possibly TRBD1 (5 bases). Trimming cost V 4 bases and J 7 bases, with 10 bases left between them. This CDR3 region has 12 residues. Germline CDR1 is KGHSH and CDR2 is LQKENI.

This clonotype was picked up a small number of times. The chain combines TRBV12-3 or TRBV12-4 with TRBJ2-5; 10 bases line up with TRBD2. After removal of 3 bases from V and 2 bases from J, the junction contained 9 bases not matched to a gene. The CDR3 has 17 amino acids. Here the CDR3 reads CASSLGAGLASQETQYF. Here the CDR3 DNA reads TGTGCCAGCAGTTTGGGTGCGGGACTAGCGAGTCAAGAGACCCAGTACTTC.

Of note for this clonotype: A single base separates this from a much larger clone, so it may be a read error. This chain joins TRBV29-1 and TRBJ1-1; perhaps TRBD1 as D (5 bases). This CDR3 is 11 amino acids long. Germline values: CDR1 SQVTM, CDR2 ANQGSEA. CDR3 sequence reads: CSIDRSGLTFF. The CDR3 DNA follows: TGCAGCATTGATAGGTCAGGGTTAACTTTCTTT.

This clonotype was seen a handful of times. The chain links TRBV20-1 to TRBJ2-2; 11 nucleotides match TRBD1. The V segment lost 6 bases and the J segment 7 bases; nucleotides outside the gene matches: 4. Germline CDR1 DFQATT, CDR2 SNEGSKA (reference sequence). The CDR3 is 13 amino acids. The CDR3 region is CSAGTGGDGELFF. The CDR3 DNA reads as TGCAGTGCCGGGACAGGGGGGGACGGGGAGCTGTTTTTT.

Ten or more counts support this clonotype. The chain is built from TRBV11-2 and TRBJ2-5, with 12 bases that match TRBD1. This CDR3 region has 16 residues. Per germline, CDR1 SGHAT and CDR2 FQNNGV. With V trimmed by 6 bases and J by 4 bases, 9 bases remained unmatched. The CDR3 DNA reads as TGTGCCAGCAGGACGGCGGGACAGGGGGCTTTAGAGACCCAGTACTTC. Translating it yields CASRTAGQGALETQYF.

Comments on this clonotype: A much larger clone lies one base from this, so it may be a read error. The V call is TRBV14, the J call TRBJ2-7; 8 nucleotides align to TRBD1. The CDR3 is made up of 15 amino acids. Germline V gene sequence: CDR1 SGHDN, CDR2 FVKESK. CDR3 protein: CASSQVGQGAYGQYF. Written as DNA, the CDR3 is TGTGCCAGCAGCCAAGTTGGGCAGGGGGCCTACGGGCAGTACTTC.

This clonotype was seen repeatedly, ten times or more. The V gene is TRBV18, the J gene TRBJ2-5; 8 nucleotides agree with TRBD2. Germline assignment: CDR1 KGHSH and CDR2 LQKENI. The CDR3 is 17 residues long. V shed 3 bases and J 10 bases; nucleotides not matched to a gene: 19. The CDR3 loop is CASSPWTSRFVDKDQYF. CDR3 in DNA: TGTGCCAGCTCACCCTGGACTAGCCGGTTCGTTGATAAGGACCAGTACTTC. Together with reference TRBV18 and TRBJ2-5, the CDR3 gives the full variable domain: NAGVMQNPRHLVRRRGQEARLRCSPMKGHSHVYWYRQLPEEGLKFMVYLQKENIIDESGMPKERFSAEFPKEGPSILRIQQVVRGDSAAYFCASSPWTSRFVDKDQYFGPGTRLLVL.

The chain couples TRBV5-1 to TRBJ2-7; 14 nucleotides line up with TRBD2. Germline lookup yields CDR1 SGHRS and CDR2 YFSETQ. Losses at the gene ends were 4 bases for V and 3 bases for J; bases not matched to a gene: 3. The CDR3 runs to 15 residues. The CDR3 bases are TGCGCCAGCAGCCCCGGGACTAGCGGGGGCTACGAGCAGTACTTC. It codes for CASSPGTSGGYEQYF.

This clonotype was recorded a few times. The chain is built from TRBV10-2 and TRBJ1-2; the D is unclear. The length of the CDR3 is 13 residues. V dropped 6 bases and J dropped 4 bases, with 12 bases sitting between them. Germline loops: CDR1 WSHSY, CDR2 SAAADI. In DNA form, the CDR3 reads TGCGCCAGCAGATCCTCGGGCCTCTATGGCTACACCTTC. Protein product: CASRSSGLYGYTF.

This clonotype was seen a few times. The chain links TRBV9 to TRBJ2-7; D call uncertain. This CDR3 spans 13 amino acids. Deletions cut 0 bases from V and 3 bases from J, with 7 bases between. Germline lookup yields CDR1 SGDLS and CDR2 YYNGEE. In DNA, the CDR3 is TGTGCCAGCAGCGTAGATCCAGGCTACGAGCAGTACTTC. Protein sequence: CASSVDPGYEQYF.

This clonotype was found many times. This chain joins TRBV19 and TRBJ1-1, with D possibly being TRBD1 (6 bases). V dropped 4 bases and J dropped 0 bases, with 12 bases sitting between them. The CDR3 is 15 residues long. The germline V gene encodes CDR1 LNHDA and CDR2 SQIVND (reference sequence). CDR3 in amino acids: CASSKGGDMNTEAFF. CDR3 nucleotides: TGTGCCAGTAGTAAGGGGGGCGATATGAACACTGAAGCTTTCTTT.

This clonotype appeared many times. J is TRBJ2-5 and V is TRBV2; tentatively, D is TRBD1 (6 bases). V lost 5 bases, J lost 3 bases, and 16 bases lay in between. The CDR3 consists of 15 residues. The germline V gene has CDR1 SNHLY and CDR2 FYNNEI. CDR3 in DNA: TGTGCCAGCAGTATCCCCGGGTGGACAGAAGAGACCCAGTACTTC. This gives the protein CASSIPGWTEETQYF.

This clonotype showed up many times. The rearrangement joins TRBV4-2 to TRBJ2-5, with D hard to call. V lost 0 bases to trimming and J lost 3 bases, with 11 bases between them. Germline V CDR1 and CDR2: LGHNA, YNFKEQ. The CDR3 contains 15 residues. As DNA, the CDR3 is TGTGCCAGCAGCCAAGAAGGAAATACTAAAGAGACCCAGTACTTC. Its translation: CASSQEGNTKETQYF.

The chain joins TRBV12-3 or TRBV12-4 to TRBJ2-5, with D tentatively TRBD2 (5 bases). V lost 3 bases and J 1 base, leaving 9 bases between the germline ends. This CDR3 spans 14 amino acids. CDR3 amino acids: CASSFRGLQETQYF. As DNA, the CDR3 is TGTGCCAGCAGTTTTCGGGGTCTCCAAGAGACCCAGTACTTC.

The table lists this clonotype with a few counts. The V call is TRBV14, the J call TRBJ1-1; no definite D call. Germline CDR1 SGHDN, CDR2 FVKESK. The CDR3 is 13 residues long. Trimming took off 1 base at V and 5 bases at J, with 8 bases between the two ends. CDR3 protein: CASSQGPPTEAFF. CDR3 nucleotide sequence: TGTGCCAGCAGCCAAGGACCTCCAACTGAAGCTTTCTTT. Complete variable domain (other parts from reference TRBV14 and TRBJ1-1): EAGVTQFPSHSVIEKGQTVTLRCDPISGHDNLYWYRRVMGKEIKFLLHFVKESKQDESGMPNNRFLAERTGGTYSTLKVQPAELEDSGVYFCASSQGPPTEAFFGQGTRLTVV.

This clonotype has ten or more counts. The rearrangement uses TRBV27 and TRBJ2-2; 9 bases align to TRBD1. V lost 2 bases and J lost 6; bases outside the gene matches: 4. This CDR3 comprises 15 residues. The germline gives CDR1 MNHEY, CDR2 SMNVEV (reference sequence). CDR3 coding DNA: TGTGCCAGCAGTTTAGGGACAGGGTATCCCGGGGAGCTGTTTTTT. Its translation is CASSLGTGYPGELFF.

This clonotype showed up many times. The chain recombines TRBV12-3 or TRBV12-4 with TRBJ1-6; possibly TRBD1 for D (5 bases). The CDR3 runs to 19 residues. The V end was cut by 4 bases, the J end by 2 bases, with 21 bases between. CDR3 amino acids: CASSSSDSASSPYNSPLHF. The CDR3, as DNA: TGTGCCAGCAGTTCAAGCGACAGTGCGAGCTCACCCTATAATTCACCCCTCCACTTT.

The CDR3 bases are TGTGCCAGCAGTTTGGGGGCGGGGACGGCCTACGAGCAGTACTTC. The encoded protein is CASSLGAGTAYEQYF. The rearrangement uses TRBV12-3 or TRBV12-4 and TRBJ2-7, with D perhaps given as TRBD1 or TRBD2 (6 bases each). This CDR3 spans 15 amino acids. Deletions cut 3 bases from V and 2 bases from J, with 14 bases between.

About this clonotype: A much larger clone sits a single nucleotide away, making a read error possible. V gene TRBV19 combines with J gene TRBJ1-1, with unresolved D. Germline V gene data show CDR1 as LNHDA and CDR2 as SQIVND (reference sequence). V lost 5 bases and J 6 bases, leaving 13 bases between the germline ends. This CDR3 contains 13 residues. Written as DNA, the CDR3 is TGTGCCAGTAGTGCCACCCGGGTGGCTGAAGCTTTCTTT. This gives the protein CASSATRVAEAFF.

The sample holds many counts of this clonotype. The CDR3 sequence is CASSLDGGRNIQYF. The CDR3 DNA reads as TGTGCCAGCAGTTTAGACGGGGGTAGGAACATTCAGTACTTC. V and J are TRBV27 and TRBJ2-4; a possible D gene is TRBD2 (6 bases). Per germline, CDR1 MNHEY and CDR2 SMNVEV (reference sequence). With 2 bases removed from V and 7 bases from J, the gap between germline ends came to 12 bases. This CDR3 has 14 amino acids.

This clonotype was detected many times. The chain couples TRBV27 to TRBJ2-5; a possible D gene is TRBD1 (7 bases). Germline CDR1 is MNHEY and CDR2 is SMNVEV (reference sequence). The V end lost 6 bases, the J end lost 5 bases, and 13 bases lay between the germline ends. The CDR3 runs 13 residues. The CDR3, as DNA: TGTGCCAGCAGCAGGGGGGTGGAGGAGACCCAGTACTTC. Translating it yields CASSRGVEETQYF.

In this sample, this clonotype turned up many times. The rearrangement joins TRBV5-5 to TRBJ1-1, with TRBD1 matching over 7 bases. The length of the CDR3 is 15 residues. V lost 4 bases to trimming and J lost 1 base; unmatched junction nucleotides: 7. Germline V gene data show CDR1 as SGHKS and CDR2 as YYEKEE (reference sequence). The CDR3 here is CASSLTGAGNTEAFF. The CDR3 DNA is TGTGCCAGCAGCCTCACAGGGGCTGGGAACACTGAAGCTTTCTTT.

This clonotype was picked up many times. V usage is TRBV6-2 or TRBV6-3 and J usage is TRBJ1-6, with TRBD1 as a possible D gene (5 bases). The CDR3 is made up of 14 amino acids. V gave up 6 bases and J gave up 5 bases, with 11 bases separating them. Germline loops: CDR1 MNHEY, CDR2 SVGEGT. CDR3 in DNA: TGTGCCAGCAGGTTCCTGGGGGATAATTCACCCCTCCACTTT. Encoded protein: CASRFLGDNSPLHF.